Following are 9 T cell receptor beta chains from one sample sequenced in a study of T-cell memory formation after mild COVID-19. TCRdb reprocessed the 5' RACE reads with MiXCR, giving one entry per CDR3 protein. The sample contains about 120,000 distinct CDR3 sequences, roughly 20% of which appear only once. Sequencing input: PBMCs or a T cell subset sorted from them (not recorded which). The receptor set was obtained from a man between 18 and 35 years old who had mild COVID-19 (a few samples of this study predate the infection). Cell type and time point are not known.

The chain couples TRBV20-1 to TRBJ2-7, with D unresolved. The germline V gene has CDR1 DFQATT and CDR2 SNEGSKA (reference sequence). The CDR3 sequence is 13 residues long. Trimming took 0 bases from V and 6 from J, leaving 12 bases between them. CDR3 nucleotides: TGCAGTGCTAGAGATATTGGGCCGAGCGAGCAGTACTTC. Amino acid sequence: CSARDIGPSEQYF.

This clonotype was found a few times. CDR3 loop: CASSSQGYSYEQYF. The CDR3 coding sequence is TGTGCCAGCAGTTCACAGGGATACTCCTACGAGCAGTACTTC. The V and J genes are TRBV27 and TRBJ2-7; D is possibly TRBD1 (6 bases). Trimming cost V 4 bases and J 0 bases, with 10 bases left between them. The germline CDR1 and CDR2 sequences are MNHEY and SMNVEV (reference sequence). CDR3 length: 14 residues.

CDR3 residues: CASSPSIRTAEQYV. DNA of the CDR3: TGTGCCAGCAGCCCCAGCATCCGGACAGCTGAGCAGTACGTC. The rearrangement uses TRBV5-5 and TRBJ2-7, with a possible D match to TRBD1 (6 bases). Germline CDR1 is SGHKS and CDR2 is YYEKEE (reference sequence). The CDR3 is 14 residues long. The V and J ends lost 4 bases and 7 bases respectively, with 18 bases between them.

This clonotype was detected only a few times. This chain joins TRBV6-6 and TRBJ1-5; maybe TRBD1 (6 bases). In germline, CDR1 is MNHNY, CDR2 SVGAGI (reference sequence). The V gene lost 1 base and the J gene lost 7 bases, with 20 bases spanning the gap. CDR3 length: 17 amino acids. The DNA for the CDR3 is TGTGCCAGCAGTTACTATGGAGCCAGGGGTGGCGGCCAGCCCCAGCATTTT. Its translation: CASSYYGARGGGQPQHF.

The chain carries TRBV4-3 and TRBJ2-1; 10 nucleotides agree with TRBD2. J lost 8 bases, V lost 2 bases, and 0 bases had no gene match. The germline V gene encodes CDR1 LGHNA and CDR2 YSLEER. The CDR3 contains 13 residues. In DNA form, the CDR3 reads TGCGCCAGCAGCCAAAGCGGGGGGGATGAGCAGTTCTTC. Translated, it gives CASSQSGGDEQFF.

A few counts support this clonotype. This sequence joins TRBV7-6 and TRBJ1-1; TRBD1 matches at 7 bases. Germline CDR1 is SGHVS and CDR2 is FNYEAQ. Trimming took 5 bases from V and 4 from J; bases not matched to a gene: 10. The CDR3 consists of 15 residues. The CDR3 reads CASSPSTGSGTEAFF. Here the CDR3 DNA reads TGTGCCAGCAGCCCATCGACAGGGAGCGGCACTGAAGCTTTCTTT. Full variable domain (missing parts from reference TRBV7-6 and TRBJ1-1): GAGVSQSPRYKVTKRGQDVALRCDPISGHVSLYWYRQALGQGPEFLTYFNYEAQQDKSGLPNDRFSAERPEGSISTLTIQRTEQRDSAMYRCASSPSTGSGTEAFFGQGTRLTVV.

The genes are TRBV5-1 and TRBJ1-2; a weak D match, TRBD1 (5 bases). The germline CDR1 and CDR2 sequences are SGHRS and YFSETQ. The CDR3 covers 11 residues. Between the trimmed V and J ends, which lost 5 bases and 8 bases, there was a span of 10 bases. CDR3 residues: CASRAEGGYTF. Here the CDR3 DNA reads TGCGCCAGCAGGGCAGAGGGGGGCTACACCTTC.

The rearrangement links TRBV20-1 to TRBJ2-7, with D uncertain. The CDR3 runs 9 residues. In germline, CDR1 is DFQATT, CDR2 SNEGSKA (reference sequence). V gave up 7 bases and J gave up 3 bases, with 4 bases separating them. The CDR3 reads CSGIYEQYV. The DNA for the CDR3 is TGCAGTGGTATCTACGAGCAGTACGTC.

The chain employs TRBV12-5 and TRBJ2-5, with D maybe TRBD2 (5 bases). The CDR3 is 15 residues long. Per germline, CDR1 LGHNT and CDR2 FRNRAP. Trimming shortened V by 1 base and J by 5 bases, and 14 bases separated the two germline ends. The CDR3 loop is CASGLGWGRGETQYF. In DNA, the CDR3 is TGTGCTAGTGGTTTGGGCTGGGGAAGAGGGGAGACCCAGTACTTC.